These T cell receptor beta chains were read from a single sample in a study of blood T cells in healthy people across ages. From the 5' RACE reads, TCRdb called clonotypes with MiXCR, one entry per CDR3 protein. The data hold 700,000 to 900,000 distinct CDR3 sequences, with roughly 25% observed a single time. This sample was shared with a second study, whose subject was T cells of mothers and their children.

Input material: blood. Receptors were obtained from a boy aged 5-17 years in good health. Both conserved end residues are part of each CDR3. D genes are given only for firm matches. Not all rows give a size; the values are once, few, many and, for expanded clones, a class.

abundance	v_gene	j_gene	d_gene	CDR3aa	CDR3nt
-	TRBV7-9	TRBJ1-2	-	CASGRDPAFTF	TGTGCCAGCGGCCGGGACCCCGCTTTCACCTTC
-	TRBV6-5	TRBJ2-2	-	CASSFPRDIANTGELFF	TGTGCCAGCAGTTTCCCCCGGGACATCGCGAACACCGGGGAGCTGTTTTTT
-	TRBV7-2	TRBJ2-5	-	CASSLDGAVQETQYF	TGTGCCAGCAGCTTAGATGGGGCCGTTCAAGAGACCCAGTACTTC
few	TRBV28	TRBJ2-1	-	CASSFRLLGEQFF	TGTGCCAGCAGTTTTAGACTCCTTGGCGAGCAGTTCTTC
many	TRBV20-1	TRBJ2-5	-	CSARDRGGVIETQYF	TGCAGTGCTAGAGATAGGGGGGGAGTGATCGAGACCCAGTACTTC
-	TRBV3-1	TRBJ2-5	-	CASSQLGGGTQYF	TGTGCCAGCAGCCAGCTGGGGGGCGGGACCCAGTACTTC
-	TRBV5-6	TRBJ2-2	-	CASRPTWTGELFF	TGTGCCAGCAGACCCACGTGGACCGGGGAGCTGTTTTTT
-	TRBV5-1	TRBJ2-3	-	CASSSGLAMNTQYF	TGCGCCAGCAGCTCCGGACTGGCTATGAATACGCAGTATTTT
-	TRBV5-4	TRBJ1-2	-	CASSWWGSRESYGYTF	TGTGCCAGCAGCTGGTGGGGGAGTAGAGAGAGTTATGGCTACACCTTC
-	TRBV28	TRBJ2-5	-	CASSLGRKGGETQYF	TGCGCCAGCAGTCTCGGGAGAAAGGGGGGAGAGACCCAGTACTTC
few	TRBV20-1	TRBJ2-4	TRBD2	CSARGQGTGGRNIQYF	TGCAGTGCTAGAGGCCAGGGAACGGGGGGGAGAAACATTCAGTACTTC
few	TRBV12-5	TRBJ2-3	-	CASGSQAGDTQYF	TGTGCTAGTGGCTCCCAGGCCGGAGATACGCAGTATTTT
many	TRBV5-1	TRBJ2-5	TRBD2	CASSLERGGRETQYF	TGCGCCAGCAGCTTGGAACGGGGGGGCCGCGAGACCCAGTACTTC